The next 29 T cell receptor beta chains were all read from a single sample in a study of cytomegalovirus exposure and HLA in healthy donors. PCR primers comprised 60 Vbeta and 13 Jbeta primers. The repertoire was sequenced with immunoSEQ multiplex PCR; TCRdb's copy has only in-frame clones and lacks some. The sample lists approximately 240,000 clones; 77% were seen once. Sample: PBMCs. The receptors were sampled from a woman aged 55-70 years in good health and CMV-seropositive.

The gene calls are TRBV11-2 and TRBJ1-3; D not resolved. Trimming stripped 1 base from V and 8 bases from J, with 3 bases between. Germline-derived CDR1 and CDR2 are SGHAT and FQNNGV. The CDR3 extends over 11 amino acids. The CDR3 sequence is CASSLAYTIYF. The DNA of the CDR3 is TGTGCCAGCAGCTTAGCCTACACCATATATTTT.

The rearrangement uses TRBV5-5 and TRBJ2-7; D is unresolved. V was shortened by 0 bases and J by 3 bases, with 13 bases between the two germline ends. Germline V gene lookup returns CDR1 SGHKS and CDR2 YYEKEE (reference sequence). The CDR3 spans 15 residues. The CDR3 region has the DNA TGTGCCAGCAGCTTGGCCGTTAACAGTAACTACGAGCAGTACTTC. This codes for CASSLAVNSNYEQYF. Full variable domain (missing parts from reference TRBV5-5 and TRBJ2-7): DAGVTQSPTHLIKTRGQQVTLRCSPISGHKSVSWYQQVLGQGPQFIFQYYEKEERGRGNFPDRFSARQFPNYSSELNVNALLLGDSALYLCASSLAVNSNYEQYFGPGTRLTVT.

This clone was counted only a few times. The chain carries TRBV7-9 and TRBJ2-5; D uncertain. The CDR3 extends over 14 amino acids. The germline V gene encodes CDR1 SEHNR and CDR2 FQNEAQ (reference sequence). V was cut by 1 base and J by 5 bases, with 11 bases left in between. CDR3 DNA sequence: TGTGCCAGCAGCTTAGAATCGAGGTGGGAGACCCAGTACTTC. Its translation is CASSLESRWETQYF.

V usage is TRBV4-2 and J usage is TRBJ1-2; 10 bases agree with TRBD1. The CDR3 runs 16 residues. Germline V gene lookup returns CDR1 LGHNA and CDR2 YNFKEQ. V was pared by 5 bases and J by 7 bases, with 13 bases of the junction left unmatched. The CDR3 spells CASSSGTGERFGGYTF. DNA for the CDR3: TGTGCCAGCAGCTCCGGGACAGGGGAACGTTTTGGTGGCTACACCTTC.

This clone was detected ten times or more. The rearrangement uses TRBV10-3 and TRBJ1-5, with 8 bases fitting TRBD1. The CDR3 contains 17 residues. Germline loops: CDR1 ENHRY, CDR2 SYGVKD. The ends lost 8 bases at V and 2 bases at J; junction bases unmatched: 14. The CDR3 coding sequence is TGTGCCATCTCCGACGCCACGACAGGGGCTGGCAATCAGCCCCAGCATTTT. Encoded protein: CAISDATTGAGNQPQHF.

Of note for this clone: At one of its ends the junction is not consistent with the germline gene, which may arise from a read error. Other DNA sequences within the sample encode an identical CDR3. This chain uses TRBV7-2 with TRBJ1-3; 8 bases fit TRBD1. Germline CDR1 SGHTA, CDR2 FQGNSA. This CDR3 comprises 16 residues. The CDR3 nucleotides read TGTGCCAGCAACCTCCTCCAGGGGGCGGGTGGAAATACCATATATTTT. Its translation is CASNLLQGAGGNTIYF.

The V gene is TRBV18, the J gene TRBJ2-5; D gene uncertain. V was shortened by 4 bases and J by 2 bases, with 11 bases between the two germline ends. Per germline, CDR1 KGHSH and CDR2 LQKENI. The CDR3 extends over 14 amino acids. CDR3 loop: CASSQVAVQETQYF. The DNA for the CDR3 is TGTGCCAGCTCACAAGTGGCAGTTCAAGAGACCCAGTACTTC.

The V call is TRBV4-1, the J call TRBJ1-2, with D possibly TRBD1 on 5 matching bases. CDR1 is MGHRA, CDR2 YSYEKL, per germline. CDR3 length: 14 residues. Between the trimmed V and J ends, which lost 4 bases and 4 bases, there was a span of 13 bases. CDR3 DNA sequence: TGCGCCAGCAGCCTAACCGGACAAGGCTATGGCTACACCTTC. This gives the protein CASSLTGQGYGYTF.

This sequence joins TRBV2 and TRBJ1-1, with 7 bases aligning to TRBD1. Losses at the gene ends were 5 bases for V and 1 base for J; bases not matched to a gene: 4. Germline CDR1 SNHLY, CDR2 FYNNEI. The CDR3 has 14 amino acids. CDR3 loop: CASSTTGPNTEAFF. Written as DNA, the CDR3 is TGTGCCAGCAGTACGACAGGGCCGAACACTGAAGCTTTCTTT.

Written as DNA, the CDR3 is TGTGCCAGCAGCCAAGCCCCTTCTAGCGGGGGCACAGATACGCAGTATTTT. Protein product: CASSQAPSSGGTDTQYF. The chain carries TRBV4-2 and TRBJ2-3, with 9 bases fitting TRBD2. Germline V lookup: CDR1 LGHNA, CDR2 YNFKEQ. This CDR3 region has 17 residues. Germline trimming cut 1 base from V and 1 base from J; bases unmatched to any gene: 6.

Comment on this clone: The sample has other DNA sequences that encode this CDR3 too. The chain couples TRBV28 to TRBJ2-3, with 9 bases identical to TRBD1. The CDR3 runs to 15 residues. Germline CDR1 and CDR2: MDHEN and SYDVKM. With 4 bases clipped from V and 4 bases from J, the junction kept 6 bases outside the gene matches. CDR3 sequence: CASSSAGTGSDTQYF. The CDR3 DNA sequence: TGTGCCAGCAGTTCTGCCGGGACAGGGTCAGATACGCAGTATTTT.

The chain combines TRBV6-6 with TRBJ1-2; 10 nucleotides align to TRBD1. Germline CDR1 reads MNHNY; CDR2 reads SVGAGI (reference sequence). Trimming at V came to 8 bases and at J to 8 bases, leaving 11 bases not matched to a gene. This CDR3 region has 14 residues. CDR3 region: CASFYRDRGGGYTF. The CDR3 bases are TGTGCCAGCTTCTACCGGGACAGGGGAGGCGGCTACACCTTC.

V and J are TRBV18 and TRBJ1-5; 12 bases are shared with TRBD1. Trimming took 4 bases from V and 6 from J; bases not matched to a gene: 4. This CDR3 comprises 15 residues. Germline V lookup: CDR1 KGHSH, CDR2 LQKENI. The CDR3 protein is CASSLPGQGAQPQHF. Here the CDR3 DNA reads TGTGCCAGCTCACTACCGGGACAGGGGGCTCAGCCCCAGCATTTT. The variable domain in full, completed from reference TRBV18 and TRBJ1-5, reads NAGVMQNPRHLVRRRGQEARLRCSPMKGHSHVYWYRQLPEEGLKFMVYLQKENIIDESGMPKERFSAEFPKEGPSILRIQQVVRGDSAAYFCASSLPGQGAQPQHFGDGTRLSIL.

The chain is built from TRBV30 and TRBJ2-5; tentatively, D is TRBD1 (6 bases). Germline CDR1 is GTSNPN and CDR2 is SVGIG (reference sequence). V was clipped by 5 bases and J by 4 bases, with 8 bases between them. The CDR3 runs 11 residues. The CDR3 protein is CAWEGGETQYF. The CDR3 DNA follows: TGTGCCTGGGAAGGGGGAGAGACCCAGTACTTC. The entire variable domain, with the rest obtained from reference TRBV30 and TRBJ2-5, is as follows: SQTIHQWPATLVQPVGSPLSLECTVEGTSNPNLYWYRQAAGRGLQLLFYSVGIGQISSEVPQNLSASRPQDRQFILSSKKLLLSDSGFYLCAWEGGETQYFGPGTRLLVL.

The chain combines TRBV6-5 with TRBJ1-3, with a possible D match to TRBD1 (5 bases). CDR1 is MNHEY, CDR2 SVGAGI, per germline. The CDR3 has 15 amino acids. Between the trimmed V and J ends, which lost 0 bases and 7 bases, there was a span of 13 bases. The CDR3, as DNA: TGTGCCAGCAGTTACTCCGCAGGGTTTAGGAACACCATATATTTT. The encoded protein is CASSYSAGFRNTIYF.

This chain connects TRBV6-5 to TRBJ2-7; no reliable D call. Trimming removed 3 bases at V and 5 bases at J, with 14 bases between. The germline CDR1 and CDR2 sequences are MNHEY and SVGAGI. The CDR3 loop spans 14 amino acids. The CDR3: CASSYTSESHEQYF. The CDR3 DNA reads TGTGCCAGCAGTTATACCAGCGAGTCGCACGAGCAGTACTTC.

The CDR3 sequence: CACHGTGSSYEQYF. For the CDR3, the DNA is TGTGCCTGCCATGGGACAGGGAGCTCCTACGAGCAGTACTTC. The chain carries TRBV30 and TRBJ2-5; 9 bases agree with TRBD1. The better agreement between TRBJ2-7 and the DNA end casts doubt on the J call. CDR3 size: 14 residues. Germline CDR1 GTSNPN, CDR2 SVGIG (reference sequence).

The chain recombines TRBV6-1 with TRBJ1-5; D perhaps matches TRBD1 (5 bases). The germline V and J ends were trimmed by 8 bases and 0 bases, with 8 bases remaining between them. Germline V gene lookup returns CDR1 MNHNS and CDR2 SASEGT. The CDR3 is made up of 13 amino acids. CDR3 amino acids: CASGAYSNQPQHF. In nucleotides, the CDR3 is TGTGCCAGCGGGGCGTATAGCAATCAGCCCCAGCATTTT.

The chain couples TRBV28 to TRBJ1-1; possibly TRBD1 for D (5 bases). V was shortened by 3 bases and J by 4 bases, with 9 bases between the two germline ends. Germline V CDR1 and CDR2: MDHEN, SYDVKM. The CDR3 spans 13 residues. The CDR3 DNA follows: TGTGCCAGCAGTTTTCTAGGGGTCACTGAAGCTTTCTTT. This translates into CASSFLGVTEAFF.

The CDR3: CASSGGLAGGPDTQYF. CDR3 sequence (DNA): TGTGCCAGCAGCGGAGGCCTAGCGGGAGGTCCAGATACGCAGTATTTT. The chain employs TRBV7-9 and TRBJ2-3; 11 bases map to TRBD2. CDR3 length: 16 residues. After removal of 5 bases from V and 4 bases from J, the junction contained 8 bases not matched to a gene. Germline lookup yields CDR1 SEHNR and CDR2 FQNEAQ (reference sequence).

This chain uses TRBV5-1 with TRBJ2-7; 11 bases line up with TRBD1. The CDR3 is 14 residues long. Germline values: CDR1 SGHRS, CDR2 YFSETQ. The V and J ends lost 4 bases and 6 bases, in that order; junction bases with no gene match: 6. The CDR3, as DNA: TGCGCCAGCAGCATGGGACAGGGGGGATCCGAGCAGTACTTC. This gives the protein CASSMGQGGSEQYF.

The V and J genes are TRBV12-5 and TRBJ2-5; TRBD1 aligns across 10 bases. The CDR3 has 15 amino acids. Trimming at V came to 1 base and at J to 4 bases, leaving 3 bases not matched to a gene. Germline V CDR1 and CDR2: LGHNT, FRNRAP. CDR3 amino acids: CASGLGTGGVETQYF. The CDR3 nucleotides read TGTGCTAGTGGTTTGGGGACAGGGGGAGTAGAGACCCAGTACTTC.

This clone was detected once. The chain combines TRBV18 with TRBJ2-7, with 13 bases lining up with TRBD2. The CDR3 consists of 16 residues. The V segment lost 2 bases and the J segment 3 bases; nucleotides outside the gene matches: 4. Germline CDR1 is KGHSH and CDR2 is LQKENI. The DNA for the CDR3 is TGTGCCAGCTCACCAGCGGGACTAGCGGGGCTCTACGAGCAGTACTTC. It yields the protein CASSPAGLAGLYEQYF. Filled out from reference TRBV18 and TRBJ2-7, the complete variable domain reads NAGVMQNPRHLVRRRGQEARLRCSPMKGHSHVYWYRQLPEEGLKFMVYLQKENIIDESGMPKERFSAEFPKEGPSILRIQQVVRGDSAAYFCASSPAGLAGLYEQYFGPGTRLTVT.

V is TRBV5-1 and J is TRBJ2-3, with 7 bases aligning to TRBD1. Trimming removed 4 bases from V and 7 bases from J; junction bases left unmatched: 9. Germline values: CDR1 SGHRS, CDR2 YFSETQ. This CDR3 is 14 amino acids long. The DNA of the CDR3 is TGCGCCAGCAGCCCGGGACAGCCCACGAATACGCAGTATTTT. Translated, it gives CASSPGQPTNTQYF.

In the case of this clone: Other DNA sequences in the same sample also yield this CDR3. The chain carries TRBV2 and TRBJ2-1; 9 nucleotides align to TRBD2. V lost 8 bases, J lost 8 bases, and 10 bases stayed unmatched. The CDR3 runs to 14 residues. Germline V gene lookup returns CDR1 SNHLY and CDR2 FYNNEI. CDR3 sequence reads: CASGGREGQDEQFF. DNA for the CDR3: TGTGCCAGCGGCGGGCGGGAGGGCCAGGATGAGCAGTTCTTC.

The gene calls are TRBV7-2 and TRBJ1-5, with D maybe TRBD1 (5 bases). The germline V gene has CDR1 SGHTA and CDR2 FQGNSA. CDR3 length equals 15 residues. Trimming stripped 5 bases from V and 0 bases from J, with 11 bases between. The CDR3 nucleotides read TGTGCCAGCAGCGGGGGGGGAGGTAGCAATCAGCCCCAGCATTTT. It translates to CASSGGGGSNQPQHF.

This chain joins TRBV5-6 and TRBJ2-1, with 8 bases aligning to TRBD1. The CDR3 extends over 14 amino acids. With 2 bases clipped from V and 7 bases from J, the junction kept 5 bases outside the gene matches. Germline V CDR1 and CDR2: SGHDT, YYEEEE. This CDR3 is CASSLTGGGNEQFF. The CDR3 region has the DNA TGTGCCAGCAGCTTAACAGGGGGTGGGAATGAGCAGTTCTTC.

This rearrangement joins TRBV28 to TRBJ2-5; D might be TRBD1 (6 bases). CDR1 is MDHEN and CDR2 is SYDVKM in the germline V gene. The germline V and J ends were trimmed by 3 bases and 5 bases, with 16 bases remaining between them. This CDR3 contains 15 residues. The CDR3, as DNA: TGTGCCAGCAGTTTGGGCAGGGGTTATGAGGAGACCCAGTACTTC. This gives the protein CASSLGRGYEETQYF.

The chain carries TRBV7-7 and TRBJ2-3; a weak D match, TRBD1 (5 bases). V gave up 2 bases and J gave up 2 bases, with 11 bases separating them. This CDR3 is built from 15 residues. Germline V gene sequence: CDR1 SSHAT, CDR2 FNYEAQ (reference sequence). The CDR3 spells CASSLSGHFTDTQYF. Written as DNA, the CDR3 is TGTGCCAGCAGCTTAAGTGGACACTTCACAGATACGCAGTATTTT.